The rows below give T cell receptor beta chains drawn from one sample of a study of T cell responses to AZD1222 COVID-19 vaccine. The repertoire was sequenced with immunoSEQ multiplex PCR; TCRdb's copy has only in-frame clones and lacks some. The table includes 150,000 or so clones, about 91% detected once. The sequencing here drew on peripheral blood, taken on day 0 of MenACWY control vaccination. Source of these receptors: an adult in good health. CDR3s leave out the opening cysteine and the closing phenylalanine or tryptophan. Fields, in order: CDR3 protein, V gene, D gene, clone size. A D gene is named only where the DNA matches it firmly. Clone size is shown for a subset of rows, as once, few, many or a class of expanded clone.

CDR3: ASSLESGRAETQY
V: TRBV5-1
D: TRBD2
size: NA

CDR3: ASSSRDKTYEQY
V: TRBV11-3
D: NA
size: NA

CDR3: ASSTDMGRYTEAF
V: TRBV5-1
D: NA
size: NA

CDR3: ARRPSAGMRDEQY
V: TRBV2
D: NA
size: NA

CDR3: ASSLMGQVYNEQF
V: TRBV7-3
D: TRBD1
size: NA

CDR3: ASSIDSQNTGELF
V: TRBV5-1
D: NA
size: few

CDR3: ASSYSGTGSGYT
V: TRBV6-5
D: TRBD1
size: NA

CDR3: ASSRRDAIQGAEAF
V: TRBV2
D: TRBD1
size: NA

CDR3: ASSLVGQGLGSSYNSPLH
V: TRBV5-1
D: NA
size: NA

CDR3: ASSILLETQY
V: TRBV7-2
D: NA
size: NA

CDR3: ASSHGQGYEQY
V: TRBV4-3
D: TRBD1
size: few

CDR3: ASSPGVWETQY
V: TRBV3-1/TRBV3-2
D: NA
size: once

CDR3: ASSLDASGSGQEF
V: TRBV28
D: NA
size: NA

CDR3: ASSKEQAYSNQPQH
V: TRBV21-1
D: NA
size: NA

CDR3: ASSIFAGLSYEQY
V: TRBV11-2
D: NA
size: once

CDR3: ASSFYGDHNYGYT
V: TRBV27
D: NA
size: NA